These 23 T cell receptor beta chains came from one sample sequenced in a study of cytomegalovirus exposure and HLA in healthy donors (TCRdb year 2017). The library was generated by the immunoSEQ multiplex PCR assay. For the multiplex PCR, a mixture combining 60 forward primers for TCR Vbeta segments and 13 reverse primers for TCR Jbeta segments was used. TCRdb took this table from immuneACCESS and kept in-frame rearrangements with V and J called. Such tables lack part of the clones; where checked against another copy, unresolved V genes explain under half of the gap, and the rest is unexplained. This sample's records show about 190,000 clones. The ten largest clones capture over 0.75% of the sample. Source material: PBMCs. These receptor sequences come from a woman in her twenties or thirties in good health and CMV-seropositive.

This chain uses TRBV6-5 with TRBJ1-6; TRBD1 matches 7 bases. V lost 1 base to trimming and J lost 10 bases; unmatched junction nucleotides: 10. Germline values: CDR1 MNHEY, CDR2 SVGAGI. The CDR3 is 16 residues long. In nucleotides, the CDR3 is TGTGCCAGCAGTTACTGGTCCGACAGGGTTGGATCACCCCTCCACTTT. It specifies CASSYWSDRVGSPLHF.

This chain links TRBV9 with TRBJ2-7, with 8 bases identical to TRBD1. The CDR3 has 14 residues. V gave up 4 bases and J gave up 6 bases; unmatched junction bases: 9. Germline V CDR1 and CDR2: SGDLS, YYNGEE. CDR3 residues: CASSYRDRLSEQYF. As DNA, the CDR3 is TGTGCCAGCAGCTACAGGGACAGGTTGTCCGAGCAGTACTTC.

CDR3 residues: CASSYQGNGQPQHF. DNA of the CDR3: TGCGCCAGCAGCTATCAGGGGAACGGTCAGCCCCAGCATTTT. The chain carries TRBV5-1 and TRBJ1-5; D is possibly TRBD1 (6 bases). The germline V and J ends were trimmed by 3 bases and 6 bases, with 13 bases remaining between them. Per the germline V gene, CDR1 is SGHRS and CDR2 is YFSETQ. The CDR3 length is 14 residues.

On this clone: The same CDR3 arises from other DNA sequences in this sample as well. The rearrangement links TRBV28 to TRBJ1-1, with D perhaps TRBD1 (6 bases). Germline V lookup: CDR1 MDHEN, CDR2 SYDVKM. This CDR3 region has 13 residues. Deletions cut 6 bases from V and 1 base from J, with 9 bases between. CDR3 nucleotides: TGTGCCAGCAGAACAGGGAGGAACACTGAAGCTTTCTTT. Protein: CASRTGRNTEAFF.

This chain uses TRBV7-9 with TRBJ2-1; 7 nucleotides line up with TRBD1. After removal of 5 bases from V and 8 bases from J, the junction contained 3 bases not matched to a gene. This CDR3 is built from 12 residues. The germline CDR1 and CDR2 sequences are SEHNR and FQNEAQ (reference sequence). As DNA, the CDR3 is TGTGCCAGCAGCCTTCAGGGGGATGAGCAGTTCTTC. Encoded protein: CASSLQGDEQFF.

A word on this clone: Since no conserved phenylalanine or tryptophan closes the CDR3, a read error is the likely cause. The V call is TRBV5-1, the J call TRBJ2-7; D may be TRBD2 (6 bases). Germline values: CDR1 SGHRS, CDR2 YFSETQ. The CDR3 covers 14 residues. V dropped 4 bases and J dropped 7 bases, with 18 bases sitting between them. CDR3 sequence reads: CASSRRGISAEQYL. CDR3 nucleotides: TGCGCCAGCAGCCGGCGCGGGATTTCGGCTGAGCAGTACCTC.

The V gene is TRBV2, the J gene TRBJ2-7; tentative D call: TRBD2 (6 bases). Germline CDR1 and CDR2: SNHLY and FYNNEI. V was pared by 8 bases and J by 5 bases, with 13 bases between. This CDR3 region has 12 residues. In nucleotides, the CDR3 is TGTGCCAGCTCCCGGGGGAGCAACGAGCAGTACTTC. This gives the protein CASSRGSNEQYF.

This chain links TRBV2 with TRBJ2-5; D not certain. The better agreement between TRBJ2-7 and the DNA end casts doubt on the J call. There are 13 residues in the CDR3. Germline values: CDR1 SNHLY, CDR2 FYNNEI. CDR3 loop: CASSSRQSNEQYF. Written as DNA, the CDR3 is TGTGCCAGCAGTAGCCGACAATCGAACGAGCAGTACTTC.

The chain uses TRBV19 and TRBJ2-5, with 10 bases fitting TRBD2. V shed 3 bases, J shed 5 bases, and the junction held 6 bases outside the gene matches. In germline, CDR1 is LNHDA, CDR2 SQIVND (reference sequence). This CDR3 region has 15 residues. The CDR3 coding sequence is TGTGCCAGTAGTATTGTCCAAGCGGGGGGGGAGACCCAGTACTTC. The encoded protein is CASSIVQAGGETQYF. The whole variable domain, remainder taken from reference TRBV19 and TRBJ2-5, is DGGITQSPKYLFRKEGQNVTLSCEQNLNHDAMYWYRQDPGQGLRLIYYSQIVNDFQKGDIAEGYSVSREKKESFPLTVTSAQKNPTAFYLCASSIVQAGGETQYFGPGTRLLVL.

The rearrangement links TRBV6-4 to TRBJ2-7; TRBD1 matches 7 bases. This CDR3 comprises 14 residues. The V gene's germline CDR1 is MRHNA and CDR2 SNTAGT. J gave up 0 bases and V 4 bases, and 3 bases lay outside the gene matches. Here the CDR3 DNA reads TGTGCCAGCAGTGCGGACAGGAGCTCCTACGAGCAGTACTTC. Its translation is CASSADRSSYEQYF.

The V and J genes are TRBV7-6 and TRBJ1-2, with unresolved D. V was pared by 7 bases and J by 0 bases, with 9 bases between. The CDR3 loop spans 13 amino acids. Looked up from germline, CDR1 is SGHVS and CDR2 is FNYEAQ. The CDR3 spells CASTDSANYGYTF. CDR3 nucleotide sequence: TGTGCCAGCACCGACTCAGCTAACTATGGCTACACCTTC.

A word on this clone: Mismatch with germline at one junction end may stem from a read error. This chain uses TRBV9 with TRBJ2-5, with 12 bases lining up with TRBD1. Germline CDR1 SGDLS, CDR2 YYNGEE. The CDR3 sequence is 12 residues long. In nucleotides, the CDR3 is TGTGCCAGCAGCGTAGGGGGACAGGGGGCGAACTTC. Its translation is CASSVGGQGANF. Drawing the rest from reference TRBV9 and TRBJ2-5, the complete variable domain is DSGVTQTPKHLITATGQRVTLRCSPRSGDLSVYWYQQSLDQGLQFLIQYYNGEERAKGNILERFSAQQFPDLHSELNLSSLELGDSALYFCASSVGGQGANFGPGTRLLVL.

This chain links TRBV14 with TRBJ2-7; 10 bases align to TRBD2. Looked up from germline, CDR1 is SGHDN and CDR2 is FVKESK. V lost 3 bases to trimming and J lost 4 bases; unmatched junction nucleotides: 21. The CDR3 loop spans 20 amino acids. CDR3 protein: CASSHPSGRGNKGLYYEQYF. The CDR3 region has the DNA TGTGCCAGCAGCCATCCGAGCGGGAGGGGAAATAAGGGTCTATATTACGAGCAGTACTTC.

The chain links TRBV6-6 to TRBJ2-2; TRBD1 is a possible D gene (5 bases). Per the germline V gene, CDR1 is MNHNY and CDR2 is SVGAGI (reference sequence). V lost 2 bases and J 6 bases, leaving 16 bases between the germline ends. This CDR3 spans 16 amino acids. Here the CDR3 DNA reads TGTGCCAGCAGTTACCGGCAGGGAAATTCCCCCGGGGAGCTGTTTTTT. Translation gives CASSYRQGNSPGELFF.

The CDR3 loop is CASSFQSNQPQHF. The CDR3 DNA follows: TGTGCCAGCTCGTTTCAGAGCAATCAGCCCCAGCATTTT. The J gene is TRBJ1-5, the V gene TRBV6-5; D remains ambiguous. The V gene lost 8 bases and the J gene lost 1 base, with 9 bases spanning the gap. This CDR3 contains 13 residues. CDR1 is MNHEY and CDR2 is SVGAGI in the germline V gene.

The chain is built from TRBV11-2 and TRBJ2-7; no clear D gene. The germline gives CDR1 SGHAT, CDR2 FQNNGV. With 1 base removed from V and 4 bases from J, the gap between germline ends came to 2 bases. The CDR3 contains 11 residues. The CDR3 loop reads CASSLAYEQYF. In nucleotides, the CDR3 is TGTGCCAGCAGCTTAGCTTACGAGCAGTACTTC.

This rearrangement joins TRBV5-6 to TRBJ1-2, with TRBD1 matching 11 bases. This CDR3 has 15 residues. Germline CDR1 reads SGHDT; CDR2 reads YYEEEE. The ends lost 2 bases at V and 8 bases at J; junction bases unmatched: 8. This chain's CDR3 is CASSFTGQGAKGYTF. DNA for the CDR3: TGTGCCAGCAGCTTCACCGGACAGGGGGCGAAGGGCTACACCTTC.

The CDR3 nucleotides are TGTGCCATCAGCCTGGCCACCACCGTGACTGAAGCTTTCTTT. It codes for CAISLATTVTEAFF. The chain is built from TRBV10-3 and TRBJ1-1; D is unresolved. Germline V gene lookup returns CDR1 ENHRY and CDR2 SYGVKD. CDR3 size: 14 residues. V lost 6 bases to trimming and J lost 5 bases, with 16 bases between them.

This chain joins TRBV19 and TRBJ1-5; no firm D call. The CDR3 is 14 residues long. V lost 5 bases to trimming and J lost 0 bases, with 8 bases between them. Per germline, CDR1 LNHDA and CDR2 SQIVND (reference sequence). The CDR3 region has the DNA TGTGCCAGTAGTGCAGATCTTAGCAATCAGCCCCAGCATTTT. Translation: CASSADLSNQPQHF.

The chain carries TRBV14 and TRBJ1-1, with no clear D. V dropped 4 bases and J dropped 3 bases, with 3 bases sitting between them. The CDR3 consists of 11 residues. The germline V gene encodes CDR1 SGHDN and CDR2 FVKESK. CDR3 residues: CASSPYTEAFF. The CDR3 coding sequence is TGTGCCAGCAGCCCTTACACTGAAGCTTTCTTT.

This chain links TRBV2 with TRBJ2-7; TRBD2 is a possible D gene (6 bases). The CDR3 is 14 residues long. Germline lookup yields CDR1 SNHLY and CDR2 FYNNEI. V lost 7 bases and J 1 base, leaving 14 bases between the germline ends. CDR3 DNA: TGTGCCAGCACCACGGGTAGCGGTTCCTACGAGCAGTACTTC. This translates into CASTTGSGSYEQYF.

Turning to this clone: One end of the junction fails to match germline, which may point to a read error. This chain joins TRBV6-5 and TRBJ1-1, with no clear D. The germline gives CDR1 MNHEY, CDR2 SVGAGI. This CDR3 comprises 14 residues. CDR3 nucleotide sequence: TGTGCCATCAGTGAGTCAATCTCCTCAGGAGAAGCTTTCTTT. Protein sequence: CAISESISSGEAFF.

This chain connects TRBV7-8 to TRBJ2-3, with TRBD2 matching over 7 bases. The CDR3 length is 16 residues. V lost 1 base and J lost 7; bases outside the gene matches: 11. Germline loops: CDR1 SGHVS, CDR2 FQNEAQ. The CDR3: CASSLVAGGSWYTQYF. The CDR3 DNA reads TGTGCCAGCAGCTTAGTGGCGGGCGGGAGCTGGTATACGCAGTATTTT.